This TCR beta chain was captured by sequencing in a study of T-cell memory formation after mild COVID-19. Study-wide background: Most TCR clusters belonged to a single donor. The study's findings and limits: Mainly CM and EM harbored the contracting CD4+ clones; mainly EMRA harbored the CD8+ ones. Whether day 37 second-wave clones are SARS-CoV-2-specific was not confirmed. Day 15 to 85 contracting clones showed balanced CD4/CD8; day 15 to 37 expanders favored CD4+.

TCRdb independently ran MiXCR on the 5' RACE reads; one entry per CDR3 protein. The profile covers about 150,000 distinct CDR3 sequences, with 13% appearing a single time and approximately 3.5% taken by the ten largest. About this clonotype itself: Antigen unknown.

The sequenced sample was PBMCs or a T cell subset sorted from them (not recorded which). The TCR sequence derives from a man younger than 35 who had mild COVID-19 (a few samples of this study predate the infection). Cell type and time point are not known.

CDR3 DNA sequence: TGTGCCAGCAGTCGCTCCGGGGCGGGGTCCACTGAAGCTTTCTTT. Translating it yields CASSRSGAGSTEAFF. This chain links TRBV28 with TRBJ1-1; possibly TRBD1 for D (5 bases). The CDR3 totals 15 residues. CDR1 is MDHEN and CDR2 is SYDVKM in the germline V gene. V was shortened by 5 bases and J by 4 bases, with 17 bases between the two germline ends.